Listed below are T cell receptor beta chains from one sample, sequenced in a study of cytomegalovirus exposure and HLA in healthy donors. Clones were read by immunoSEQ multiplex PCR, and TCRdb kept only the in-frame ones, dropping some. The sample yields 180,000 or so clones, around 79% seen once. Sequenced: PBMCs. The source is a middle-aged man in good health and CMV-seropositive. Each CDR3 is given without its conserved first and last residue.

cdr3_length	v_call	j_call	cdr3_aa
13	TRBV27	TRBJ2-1	ASRTRDRGYNEQF
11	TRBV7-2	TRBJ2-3	ASSLVLTDTQY
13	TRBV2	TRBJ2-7	ASSVSRQGYHEQY
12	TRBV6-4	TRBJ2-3	ASSEQGVADTQY
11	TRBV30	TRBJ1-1	ACRTGGNTEAF
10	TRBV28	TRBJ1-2	ASTMGSYGYT
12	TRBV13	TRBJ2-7	ASRPLSGTYEQY
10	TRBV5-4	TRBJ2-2	ASSEITGELF
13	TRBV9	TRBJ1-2	ASSVVSGGLGGYT
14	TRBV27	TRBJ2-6	ASSPSGGGGANGLT